Sequencing of this T cell receptor (beta chain) was carried out in a study of siplizumab effects on memory and regulatory T cells. Regarding the study as a whole: Sequences below about 10^-5 frequency were poorly captured, limiting mapping of alloreactive clones. Researchers could not give a naive or memory phenotype to roughly 75-96% of proliferating CD4+ or CD8+ clones.

The CDR3 is made up of 16 amino acids. Germline V lookup: CDR1 MDHEN, CDR2 SYDVKM. Trimming at V came to 2 bases and at J to 2 bases, leaving 4 bases not matched to a gene. Concerning this clone itself: Its antigen is not known.

TCR templates, roughly 96,000 per sample, were assayed. Assay: immunoSEQ multiplex PCR; the TCRdb copy retains only in-frame clones and omits some. The data contain about 64,000 clones, approximately 97% of them singletons. The sequenced sample was naive CD8+ T cells sorted from blood. This chain connects TRBV28 to TRBJ2-5; 11 bases are shared with TRBD1. The TCR originated in a human donor in good health. This CDR3 reads CASSLRDRGFQETQYF. The CDR3, as DNA: TGTGCCAGCAGTTTAAGGGACAGGGGGTTTCAAGAGACCCAGTACTTC.